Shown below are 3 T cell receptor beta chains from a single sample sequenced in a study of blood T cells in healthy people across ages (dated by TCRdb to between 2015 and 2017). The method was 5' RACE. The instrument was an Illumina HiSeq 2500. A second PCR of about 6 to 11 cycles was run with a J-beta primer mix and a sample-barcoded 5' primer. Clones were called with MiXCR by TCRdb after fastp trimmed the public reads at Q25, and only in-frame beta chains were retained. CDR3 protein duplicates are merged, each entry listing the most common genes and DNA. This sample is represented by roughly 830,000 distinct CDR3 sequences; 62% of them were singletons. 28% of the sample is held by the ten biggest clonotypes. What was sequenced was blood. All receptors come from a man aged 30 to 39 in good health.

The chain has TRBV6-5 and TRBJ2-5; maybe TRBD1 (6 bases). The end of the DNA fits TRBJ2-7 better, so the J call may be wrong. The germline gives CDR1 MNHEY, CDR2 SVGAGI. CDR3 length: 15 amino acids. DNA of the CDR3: TGTGCCAGCAGTTACTCGGCGAACAGGGCCTACGAGCAGTACTTC. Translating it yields CASSYSANRAYEQYF.

CDR3 in DNA: TGCAGTGCTAGTCCAGTCCAAGAGACCCAGTACTTC. It is translated as CSASPVQETQYF. The chain recombines TRBV20-1 with TRBJ2-5; D gene uncertain. Germline V gene lookup returns CDR1 DFQATT and CDR2 SNEGSKA (reference sequence). The V and J ends lost 3 bases and 1 base respectively, with 6 bases between them. The CDR3 is 12 amino acids.

For the CDR3, the DNA is TGCAGCGTTGCCACAACTAATAGCAATCAGCCCCAGCATTTT. It specifies CSVATTNSNQPQHF. This chain connects TRBV29-1 to TRBJ1-5; D is unclear. Germline values: CDR1 SQVTM, CDR2 ANQGSEA. V was trimmed by 4 bases and J by 0 bases, leaving 10 bases between them. CDR3 length: 14 residues.